The clone carrying this TCR beta chain was observed a few times. Its cognate antigen is unknown. The V and J ends lost 4 bases and 4 bases, in that order; junction bases with no gene match: 15. Germline values: CDR1 MNHNS, CDR2 SASEGT. The CDR3 length is 18 residues. This sample stems from a study of shared clonotypes between healthy human individuals. Study-level results: Larger richness was generally estimated for naive than memory subsets. Sampling used blood alone; tissue repertoires probably differ.

Selected positively for CCR7 and CD45RO-negative, naive CD8 cells excluded terminally differentiated effector memory CD45RA+ cells. In the study's own analysis: Filtering of immunoSEQ junctional sequences could not match full-length read filtering. Profiling relied on immunoSEQ multiplex PCR, and the TCRdb table lists in-frame clones only, not all of them. V, J and clone size are taken as reported in that table, and D and trimming were inferred from the DNA itself. The table shows hundreds of thousands of clones, with about 98% occurring only once. J is TRBJ2-3 and V is TRBV6-1; 9 nucleotides align to TRBD1. Sequenced: naive CD8+ T cells sorted from blood. The sequence derives from a man younger than 40 in good health. CDR3 residues: CASSGSKGTGYMADTQYF. CDR3 nucleotide sequence: TGTGCCAGCAGTGGTTCGAAGGGGACAGGGTACATGGCAGATACGCAGTATTTT.